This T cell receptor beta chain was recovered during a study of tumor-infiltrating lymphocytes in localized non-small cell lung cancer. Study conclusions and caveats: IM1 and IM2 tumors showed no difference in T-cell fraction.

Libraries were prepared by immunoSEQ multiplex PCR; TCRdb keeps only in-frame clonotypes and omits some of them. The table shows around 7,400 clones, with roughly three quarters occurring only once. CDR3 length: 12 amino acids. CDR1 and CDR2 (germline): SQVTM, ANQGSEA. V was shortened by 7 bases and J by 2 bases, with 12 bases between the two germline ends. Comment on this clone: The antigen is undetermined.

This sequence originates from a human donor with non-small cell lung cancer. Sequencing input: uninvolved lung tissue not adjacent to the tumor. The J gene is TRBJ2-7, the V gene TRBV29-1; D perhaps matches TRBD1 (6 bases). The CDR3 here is CSAGGGTYEQYF. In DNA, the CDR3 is TGCAGCGCCGGTGGGGGCACCTACGAGCAGTACTTC.